Sequencing of this T cell receptor beta chain was carried out in a study of graft-versus-host responses after intestinal transplantation. Study-wide results and caveats: With peak circulating GvH clone levels came an association with early post-transplant HvG declines.

Notes on this clone: Its specificity is unknown.

Germline assignment: CDR1 SGDLS and CDR2 YYNGEE. The CDR3 is made up of 14 amino acids. Trimming pared 2 bases from V and 7 bases from J, leaving 13 bases between. Here immunoSEQ multiplex PCR was the method, and the copy in TCRdb shows in-frame clones only, minus some. The sample holds 95,000 to 100,000 clones, around 86% seen once. The chain joins TRBV9 to TRBJ2-1; no clear D. The sample in question was PBMCs, obtained 255 days after intestinal transplant. The origin of this receptor is a human patient who received an intestinal transplant, so some T cells may come from the graft donor. The CDR3 is CASSVALPRNEQFF. The CDR3 nucleotides read TGTGCCAGCAGCGTCGCCCTCCCCAGGAATGAGCAGTTCTTC.